This T cell receptor (beta chain) emerged from a study of blood T cell repertoires in COVID-19. Study context: Sources were T cells, B-cell-depleted T cells, or PBMCs; the material itself was cDNA or gDNA.

CDR3 size: 17 residues. In germline, CDR1 is LNHDA, CDR2 SQIVND (reference sequence). Losses at the gene ends were 3 bases for V and 5 bases for J; bases not matched to a gene: 9. Assay: immunoSEQ multiplex PCR; the TCRdb copy retains only in-frame clones and omits some. The repertoire holds about 200,000 clones, with under 90% as singletons. The chain joins TRBV19 to TRBJ2-1; 11 bases are a match to TRBD2. Source material: peripheral blood. The receptor comes from a human donor in a cohort sampled during active COVID-19. CDR3 region: CASSMARLAGTNNEQFF. In DNA, the CDR3 is TGTGCCAGTAGTATGGCTCGACTAGCGGGGACAAACAATGAGCAGTTCTTC.